Presented here are 19 T cell receptor beta chains from one specimen sequenced in a study of early T cells in non-severe SARS-CoV-2 infection. One entry per CDR3 protein, called by TCRdb with MiXCR from the 5' RACE reads. The table has about 80,000 distinct CDR3 sequences, around 15% seen once. The source material was whole blood. These receptors came from an adult who was a healthcare worker with PCR-confirmed SARS-CoV-2 infection or an uninfected control (not recorded which).

This clonotype was found a few times. This chain joins TRBV10-3 and TRBJ2-3; TRBD2 matches at 11 bases. The ends lost 2 bases at V and 2 bases at J; junction bases unmatched: 3. The germline V gene has CDR1 ENHRY and CDR2 SYGVKD. CDR3 length equals 16 residues. Written as DNA, the CDR3 is TGTGCCATCAGTGAGAGGACTAGCGGGTACACAGATACGCAGTATTTT. Its protein product is CAISERTSGYTDTQYF.

This clonotype has only a few counts. DNA of the CDR3: TGTGCCAGCAGCCAAGCCCTTTTCGCGCCCCTCCACTTT. This codes for CASSQALFAPLHF. J is TRBJ1-6 and V is TRBV3-1, with no clear D. V dropped 1 base and J dropped 13 bases, with 11 bases sitting between them. Germline-derived CDR1 and CDR2 are LGHDT and YNNKEL (reference sequence). The CDR3 has 13 residues.

This chain connects TRBV7-6 to TRBJ2-5; D is perhaps TRBD1 (7 bases). This CDR3 contains 13 residues. The V gene's germline CDR1 is SGHVS and CDR2 FNYEAQ. V gave up 5 bases and J gave up 3 bases, with 10 bases separating them. This CDR3 is CASSRGTEETQYF. CDR3 DNA: TGTGCCAGCAGCCGGGGGACAGAAGAGACCCAGTACTTC.

This clonotype was counted ten times or more. The rearrangement uses TRBV4-3 and TRBJ2-6, with D possibly matching TRBD2 (5 bases). CDR1 and CDR2 (germline): LGHNA, YSLEER. The V end was cut by 0 bases, the J end by 2 bases, with 8 bases between. CDR3 length: 16 amino acids. CDR3 in amino acids: CASSQDTGAGANVLTF. In nucleotides, the CDR3 is TGCGCCAGCAGCCAAGATACCGGGGCTGGGGCCAACGTCCTGACTTTC.

This clonotype was counted many times. The chain carries TRBV20-1 and TRBJ2-3; 9 bases fit TRBD2. Germline-derived CDR1 and CDR2 are DFQATT and SNEGSKA (reference sequence). V lost 4 bases to trimming and J lost 0 bases; unmatched junction nucleotides: 2. CDR3 size: 14 residues. The CDR3: CSAIAGASTDTQYF. For the CDR3, the DNA is TGCAGTGCTATAGCGGGGGCCAGCACAGATACGCAGTATTTT.

Many counts were recorded for this clonotype. The gene calls are TRBV9 and TRBJ2-3, with 9 positions matching TRBD2. The CDR3 loop spans 15 amino acids. V shed 2 bases, J shed 6 bases, and the junction held 7 bases outside the gene matches. The germline V gene encodes CDR1 SGDLS and CDR2 YYNGEE. The CDR3 DNA reads TGTGCCAGCAGCGTCCTAGCGGGGACGGTGGATACGCAGTATTTT. It encodes CASSVLAGTVDTQYF.

In its sample, this clonotype was seen a few times. The chain combines TRBV5-1 with TRBJ1-6; D perhaps matches TRBD1 (5 bases). V was pared by 0 bases and J by 10 bases, with 14 bases between. CDR3 length: 15 residues. Germline CDR1 SGHRS, CDR2 YFSETQ. The chain's CDR3 is CASSLATPGYSPLHF. The CDR3 DNA is TGCGCCAGCAGCTTGGCTACCCCAGGGTACTCACCCCTCCACTTT.

Many counts were recorded for this clonotype. The genes are TRBV11-2 and TRBJ2-2, with 10 positions matching TRBD2. The V gene end was trimmed by 5 bases and the J gene end by 7 bases; junction bases not matched to a gene: 10. The CDR3 contains 16 residues. Germline V CDR1 and CDR2: SGHAT, FQNNGV. The CDR3 DNA sequence: TGTGCCAGCAGCCGCATCAGCGGGGGGGCTATCGGGGAGCTGTTTTTT. Translating gives CASSRISGGAIGELFF.

The chain carries TRBV7-2 and TRBJ1-5; D perhaps matches TRBD1 (5 bases). CDR3 length: 15 amino acids. The ends were cut back, 2 bases at V and 0 bases at J, with 8 bases in the middle. The germline gives CDR1 SGHTA, CDR2 FQGNSA. The CDR3 reads CASSLRGYSNQPQHF. The CDR3 bases are TGTGCCAGCAGCTTAAGGGGATATAGCAATCAGCCCCAGCATTTT.

This clonotype was seen more than once but under ten times. This chain connects TRBV5-1 to TRBJ1-2, with D possibly being TRBD1 (5 bases). Germline values: CDR1 SGHRS, CDR2 YFSETQ. V shed 0 bases and J shed 4 bases, with 7 bases lying between them. The CDR3 extends over 13 amino acids. CDR3 bases: TGCGCCAGCAGCTTGGGGGGCTCCTATGGCTACACCTTC. Translated: CASSLGGSYGYTF. Drawing the rest from reference TRBV5-1 and TRBJ1-2, the complete variable domain is KAGVTQTPRYLIKTRGQQVTLSCSPISGHRSVSWYQQTPGQGLQFLFEYFSETQRNKGNFPGRFSGRQFSNSRSEMNVSTLELGDSALYLCASSLGGSYGYTFGSGTRLTVV.

The genes are TRBV4-2 and TRBJ1-4; 9 nucleotides line up with TRBD1. V shed 0 bases, J shed 8 bases, and the junction held 4 bases outside the gene matches. This CDR3 spans 15 amino acids. Germline CDR1 and CDR2: LGHNA and YNFKEQ. For the CDR3, the DNA is TGTGCCAGCAGCCAAGAAGGGACAGGGACAGAAAAACTGTTTTTT. Protein: CASSQEGTGTEKLFF.

Regarding this clonotype: Sequence at one end of the junction differs from germline and may be a read error. The V call is TRBV20-1, the J call TRBJ2-7; D possibly corresponds to TRBD2 (7 bases). Germline-derived CDR1 and CDR2 are DFQATT and SNEGSKA (reference sequence). The CDR3 consists of 14 residues. The CDR3 protein is CSTRQGGGPYEQYF. In DNA, the CDR3 is TGCAGTACTAGACAAGGGGGGGGACCCTACGAGCAGTACTTC.

The rearrangement joins TRBV6-1 to TRBJ2-5; D is possibly TRBD1 (5 bases). CDR1 and CDR2 from the germline V gene are MNHNS and SASEGT. CDR3 length: 12 amino acids. The V end was cut by 4 bases, the J end by 6 bases, with 9 bases between. The CDR3 spells CASSGAGKTQYF. Written as DNA, the CDR3 is TGTGCCAGCAGTGGGGCAGGGAAGACCCAGTACTTC.

The V and J genes are TRBV7-2 and TRBJ1-1; TRBD1 matches 7 bases. Germline CDR1 and CDR2: SGHTA and FQGNSA. There are 15 residues in the CDR3. With 4 bases clipped from V and 5 bases from J, the junction kept 10 bases outside the gene matches. The CDR3 DNA sequence: TGTGCCAGCAGCTCCCGACAGGGAGAACGAACTGAAGCTTTCTTT. This encodes CASSSRQGERTEAFF.

The chain couples TRBV28 to TRBJ2-1, with TRBD2 matching 8 bases. Germline V gene sequence: CDR1 MDHEN, CDR2 SYDVKM. The CDR3 has 13 amino acids. Trimming cost V 11 bases and J 6 bases; bases outside gene matches: 9. The DNA for the CDR3 is TGTGCCCGGGGCCAGCGGGGGAGCAATGAGCAGTTCTTC. Its translation: CARGQRGSNEQFF.

The V gene is TRBV12-3 or TRBV12-4, the J gene TRBJ1-5; TRBD1 matches at 7 bases. J was trimmed by 11 bases and V by 7 bases; bases with no gene match: 11. CDR3 size: 13 residues. In DNA, the CDR3 is TGTGCCAGCACCCGACAGGGAACCCAAACCCAGCATTTT. Translating gives CASTRQGTQTQHF.

The chain recombines TRBV12-3 or TRBV12-4 with TRBJ2-7, with 8 bases aligning to TRBD1. V was pared by 7 bases and J by 0 bases, with 8 bases of the junction left unmatched. The CDR3 is made up of 15 amino acids. Here the CDR3 DNA reads TGTGCCAGCACCAGCAGGGGGCTTAACTCCTACGAGCAGTACTTC. Protein: CASTSRGLNSYEQYF.

This chain links TRBV29-1 with TRBJ1-1, with a possible D match to TRBD1 (6 bases). This CDR3 contains 12 residues. Germline CDR1 and CDR2: SQVTM and ANQGSEA. Between the trimmed V and J ends, which lost 7 bases and 1 base, there was a span of 10 bases. CDR3 nucleotides: TGCAGCGCTAAGACAGGGAACACTGAAGCTTTCTTT. Amino acids: CSAKTGNTEAFF.

The sample holds a few counts of this clonotype. The chain employs TRBV6-5 and TRBJ1-3, with no clear D. Trimming shortened V by 0 bases and J by 4 bases, and 10 bases separated the two germline ends. The CDR3 loop spans 15 amino acids. CDR1 is MNHEY and CDR2 is SVGAGI in the germline V gene. CDR3 bases: TGTGCCAGCAGTTACTCGTCAGGAATCGGAAACACCATATATTTT. Its translation is CASSYSSGIGNTIYF.